Below, 13 T cell receptor beta chains from the same sample are listed, as sequenced in a study of T cell changes during pregnancy in multiple sclerosis. Some clones are missing from TCRdb's copy, which holds only in-frame ones; the method was immunoSEQ multiplex PCR. Of about 50,000 clones listed, about 90% are singletons. Sample: CD4+ T cells from peripheral blood mononuclear cells, taken after pregnancy. Receptor source: a female donor with multiple sclerosis, enrolled in a pregnancy study.

V gene TRBV6-6 combines with J gene TRBJ2-5; D may be TRBD2 (5 bases). Germline V CDR1 and CDR2: MNHNY, SVGAGI (reference sequence). CDR3 length equals 14 residues. The germline V and J ends were trimmed by 0 bases and 11 bases, with 16 bases remaining between them. The CDR3: CASSYSHLGAKQYF. The CDR3 coding sequence is TGTGCCAGCAGTTACTCCCACTTGGGAGCTAAGCAGTACTTC.

On this clone itself: A much larger clone differs by one base, so this may be a read error. The J gene is TRBJ2-2, the V gene TRBV9, with unresolved D. Germline lookup yields CDR1 SGDLS and CDR2 YYNGEE. The CDR3 extends over 13 amino acids. Trimming took 4 bases from V and 3 from J, leaving 7 bases between them. The CDR3 coding sequence is TGTGCCAGCAGCCCTCACTACACCGGGGAGCTGTTTTTT. Its protein is CASSPHYTGELFF.

The CDR3 reads CAWSLPGHPYEQYF. CDR3 DNA: TGTGCCTGGAGTTTACCGGGACATCCCTACGAGCAGTACTTC. The chain joins TRBV30 to TRBJ2-7, with a weak D call TRBD1 (6 bases). Trimming removed 2 bases at V and 2 bases at J, with 13 bases between. CDR1 and CDR2 (germline): GTSNPN, SVGIG (reference sequence). The length of the CDR3 is 14 residues.

The chain uses TRBV28 and TRBJ1-1; 7 bases line up with TRBD1. The V gene end was trimmed by 2 bases and the J gene end by 6 bases; junction bases not matched to a gene: 6. Germline CDR1 reads MDHEN; CDR2 reads SYDVKM. This CDR3 contains 14 residues. The CDR3: CASSLRGQGAEAFF. CDR3 DNA: TGTGCCAGCAGTTTAAGGGGGCAGGGCGCTGAAGCTTTCTTT.

With regard to this clone: Germline and junction disagree at one end, which may indicate a read error. V gene TRBV2 combines with J gene TRBJ2-7; D possibly corresponds to TRBD2 (5 bases). The CDR3 is 12 amino acids. Looked up from germline, CDR1 is SNHLY and CDR2 is FYNNEI. Here the CDR3 reads CASGDGNYEQYF. CDR3 sequence (DNA): TGTGCCAGCGGTGACGGGAACTACGAGCAGTACTTC.

The V and J genes are TRBV6-1 and TRBJ1-2; 7 nucleotides agree with TRBD1. The V segment lost 6 bases and the J segment 1 base; nucleotides outside the gene matches: 5. Germline V gene data show CDR1 as MNHNS and CDR2 as SASEGT. The CDR3 sequence is 14 residues long. The CDR3 sequence: CASRGTDYNYGYTF. Here the CDR3 DNA reads TGTGCCAGCAGAGGGACAGACTATAACTATGGCTACACCTTC.

V is TRBV30 and J is TRBJ2-7; 9 bases fit TRBD2. CDR1 is GTSNPN, CDR2 SVGIG, per germline (reference sequence). This CDR3 comprises 15 residues. With 1 base clipped from V and 5 bases from J, the junction kept 9 bases outside the gene matches. This chain's CDR3 is CAWSALRLAGNEQYF. In DNA, the CDR3 is TGTGCCTGGAGTGCACTTCGGCTAGCGGGAAACGAGCAGTACTTC.

This chain links TRBV6-5 with TRBJ2-7; TRBD1 might be the D (6 bases). V dropped 6 bases and J dropped 1 base, with 13 bases sitting between them. The CDR3 contains 14 residues. Germline CDR1 and CDR2: MNHEY and SVGAGI. CDR3 in DNA: TGTGCCAGCAGACGAGCAGGGGTATCCTACGAGCAGTACTTC. It codes for CASRRAGVSYEQYF.

The V and J genes are TRBV28 and TRBJ2-7; tentatively, D is TRBD2 (7 bases). Germline V gene data show CDR1 as MDHEN and CDR2 as SYDVKM. The germline V and J ends were trimmed by 8 bases and 1 base, with 18 bases remaining between them. The CDR3 is 15 amino acids. CDR3 sequence reads: CASPAREGGSYEQYF. CDR3 in DNA: TGTGCCAGCCCCGCACGTGAGGGGGGGTCCTACGAGCAGTACTTC.

About this clone itself: At one end the junction does not follow the germline gene, possibly because of a read error. V usage is TRBV5-1 and J usage is TRBJ2-1; 7 positions agree with TRBD2. The CDR3 runs 17 residues. Germline V CDR1 and CDR2: SGHRS, YFSETQ. The CDR3: CASTLAPLAGRSNEQFF. The CDR3 nucleotides are TGCGCCAGCACCTTGGCGCCGTTAGCGGGCCGTAGTAATGAGCAGTTCTTC.

The chain links TRBV6-5 to TRBJ2-7, with 7 bases that match TRBD2. CDR3 length: 14 amino acids. J was trimmed by 1 base and V by 6 bases; bases with no gene match: 6. CDR1 MNHEY and CDR2 SVGAGI come from the germline V gene. The CDR3 DNA sequence: TGTGCCAGCAGCCGGGGGGTATTATCCTACGAGCAGTACTTC. Its translation is CASSRGVLSYEQYF.

The chain combines TRBV6-1 with TRBJ1-5; weak D call: TRBD1 (5 bases). Germline CDR1 is MNHNS and CDR2 is SASEGT. The CDR3 extends over 13 amino acids. V was pared by 7 bases and J by 5 bases, with 12 bases between. The CDR3 bases are TGTGCCAGCAAGGTGACAGAGGATCAGCCCCAGCATTTT. It codes for CASKVTEDQPQHF.

CDR3 in DNA: TGTGCCAGCTCACCAAATTTACAGGGGAACACTGAAGCTTTCTTT. Its protein product is CASSPNLQGNTEAFF. The chain combines TRBV18 with TRBJ1-1; D is perhaps TRBD1 (6 bases). The CDR3 spans 15 residues. Trimming removed 2 bases at V and 1 base at J, with 11 bases between. Germline V gives CDR1 KGHSH, CDR2 LQKENI.